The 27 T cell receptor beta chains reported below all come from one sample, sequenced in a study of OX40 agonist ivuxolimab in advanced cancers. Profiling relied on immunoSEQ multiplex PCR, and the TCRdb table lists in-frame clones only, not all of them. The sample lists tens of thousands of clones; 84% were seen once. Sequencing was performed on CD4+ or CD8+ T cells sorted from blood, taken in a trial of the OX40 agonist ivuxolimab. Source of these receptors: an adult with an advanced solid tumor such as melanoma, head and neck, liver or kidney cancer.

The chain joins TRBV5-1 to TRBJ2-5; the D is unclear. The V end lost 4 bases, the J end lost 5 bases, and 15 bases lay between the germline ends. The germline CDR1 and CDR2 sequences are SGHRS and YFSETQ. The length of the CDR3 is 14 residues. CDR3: CASSRIGSGETQYF. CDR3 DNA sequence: TGCGCCAGCAGCCGAATCGGGTCAGGCGAGACCCAGTACTTC. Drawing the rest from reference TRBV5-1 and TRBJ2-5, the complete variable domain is KAGVTQTPRYLIKTRGQQVTLSCSPISGHRSVSWYQQTPGQGLQFLFEYFSETQRNKGNFPGRFSGRQFSNSRSEMNVSTLELGDSALYLCASSRIGSGETQYFGPGTRLLVL.

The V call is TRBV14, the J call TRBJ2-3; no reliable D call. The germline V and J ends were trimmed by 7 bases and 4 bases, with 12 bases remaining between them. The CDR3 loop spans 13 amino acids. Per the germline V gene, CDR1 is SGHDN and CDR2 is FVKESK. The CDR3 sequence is CASKSDPSDTQYF. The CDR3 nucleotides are TGTGCCAGCAAGTCCGACCCCTCAGATACGCAGTATTTT.

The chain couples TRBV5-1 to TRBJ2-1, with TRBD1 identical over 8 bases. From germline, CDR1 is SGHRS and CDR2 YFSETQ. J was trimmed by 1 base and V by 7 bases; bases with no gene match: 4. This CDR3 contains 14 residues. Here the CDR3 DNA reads TGCGCCAGCGGACAGGGAAGTTCCTACAATGAGCAGTTCTTC. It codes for CASGQGSSYNEQFF.

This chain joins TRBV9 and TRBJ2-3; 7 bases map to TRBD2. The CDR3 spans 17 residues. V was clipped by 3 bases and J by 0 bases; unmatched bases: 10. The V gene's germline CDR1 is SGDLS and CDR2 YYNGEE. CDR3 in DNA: TGTGCCAGCAGCGGGTTCGGGGGAGGGCCCAGCACAGATACGCAGTATTTT. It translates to CASSGFGGGPSTDTQYF.

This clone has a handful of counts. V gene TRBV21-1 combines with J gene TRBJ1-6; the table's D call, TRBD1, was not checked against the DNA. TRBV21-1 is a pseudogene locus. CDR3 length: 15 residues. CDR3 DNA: TGTGCCAGCAGCCCAGGAGCAGGGTTGAATTCACCCCTCCACTTT. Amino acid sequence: CASSPGAGLNSPLHF.

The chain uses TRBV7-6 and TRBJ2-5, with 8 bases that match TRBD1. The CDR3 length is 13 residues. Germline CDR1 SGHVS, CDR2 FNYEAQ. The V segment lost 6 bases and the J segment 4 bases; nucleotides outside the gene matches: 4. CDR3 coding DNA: TGTGCCAGCAGACCAACAGGGGGAGAGACCCAGTACTTC. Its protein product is CASRPTGGETQYF.

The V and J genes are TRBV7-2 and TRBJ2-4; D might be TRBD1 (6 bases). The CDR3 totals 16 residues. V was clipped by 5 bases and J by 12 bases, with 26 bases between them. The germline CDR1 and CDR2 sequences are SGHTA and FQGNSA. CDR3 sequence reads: CASSILPGHQGSTQYF. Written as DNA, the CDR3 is TGTGCCAGCAGCATACTCCCGGGACATCAGGGTTCTACTCAGTACTTC.

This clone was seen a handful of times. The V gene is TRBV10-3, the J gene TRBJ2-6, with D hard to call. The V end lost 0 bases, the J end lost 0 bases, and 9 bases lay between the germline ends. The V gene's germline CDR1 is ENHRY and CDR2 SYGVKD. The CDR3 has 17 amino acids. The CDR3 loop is CAISESRKSSGANVLTF. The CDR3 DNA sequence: TGTGCCATCAGTGAGTCGCGTAAGAGCTCTGGGGCCAACGTCCTGACTTTC.

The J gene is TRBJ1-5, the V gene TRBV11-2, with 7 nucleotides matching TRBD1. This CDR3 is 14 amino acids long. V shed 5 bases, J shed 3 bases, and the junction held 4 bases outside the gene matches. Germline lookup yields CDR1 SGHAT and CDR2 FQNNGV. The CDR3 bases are TGTGCCAGCAGCCTGGGACAGTACAATCAGCCCCAGCATTTT. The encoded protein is CASSLGQYNQPQHF.

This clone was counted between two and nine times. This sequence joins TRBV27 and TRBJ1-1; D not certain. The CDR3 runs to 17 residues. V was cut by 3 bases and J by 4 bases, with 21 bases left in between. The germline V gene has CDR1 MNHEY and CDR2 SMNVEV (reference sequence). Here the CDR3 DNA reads TGTGCCAGCAGTTTGTACTCCTCGACTACTTGGGGCACTGAAGCTTTCTTT. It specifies CASSLYSSTTWGTEAFF.

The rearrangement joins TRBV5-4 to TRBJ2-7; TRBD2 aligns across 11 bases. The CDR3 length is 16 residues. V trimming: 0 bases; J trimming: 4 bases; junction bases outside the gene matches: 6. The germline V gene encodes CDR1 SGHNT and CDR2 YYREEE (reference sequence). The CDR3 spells CASSLGAGTSGYEQYF. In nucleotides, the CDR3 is TGTGCCAGCAGCTTGGGGGCAGGGACTAGCGGATACGAGCAGTACTTC.

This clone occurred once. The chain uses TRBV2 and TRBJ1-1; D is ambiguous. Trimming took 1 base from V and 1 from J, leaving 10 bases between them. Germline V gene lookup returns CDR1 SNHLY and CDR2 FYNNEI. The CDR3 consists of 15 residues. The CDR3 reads CASSEGGRKNTEAFF. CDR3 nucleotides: TGTGCCAGCAGTGAAGGGGGTAGGAAGAACACTGAAGCTTTCTTT. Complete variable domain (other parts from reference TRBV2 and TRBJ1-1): EPEVTQTPSHQVTQMGQEVILRCVPISNHLYFYWYRQILGQKVEFLVSFYNNEISEKSEIFDDQFSVERPDGSNFTLKIRSTKLEDSAMYFCASSEGGRKNTEAFFGQGTRLTVV.

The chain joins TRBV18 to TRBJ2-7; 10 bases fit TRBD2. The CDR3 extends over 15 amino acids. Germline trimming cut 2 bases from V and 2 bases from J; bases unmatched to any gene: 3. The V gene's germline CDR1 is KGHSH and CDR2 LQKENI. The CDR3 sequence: CASSPTSGDPYEQYF. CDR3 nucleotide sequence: TGTGCCAGCTCACCAACTAGCGGGGACCCCTACGAGCAGTACTTC.

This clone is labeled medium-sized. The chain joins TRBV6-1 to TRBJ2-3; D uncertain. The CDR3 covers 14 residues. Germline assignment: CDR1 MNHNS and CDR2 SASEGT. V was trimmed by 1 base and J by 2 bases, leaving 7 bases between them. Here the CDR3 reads CASSEVGITDTQYF. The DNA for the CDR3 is TGTGCCAGCAGTGAAGTGGGGATCACAGATACGCAGTATTTT.

The CDR3 is CASSLDSDPFTEAFF. Written as DNA, the CDR3 is TGCGCCAGCAGCTTGGATTCAGATCCTTTCACTGAAGCTTTCTTT. The rearrangement joins TRBV5-1 to TRBJ1-1; D unresolved. The CDR3 is 15 amino acids. V was shortened by 0 bases and J by 4 bases, with 13 bases between the two germline ends. Germline CDR1 reads SGHRS; CDR2 reads YFSETQ.

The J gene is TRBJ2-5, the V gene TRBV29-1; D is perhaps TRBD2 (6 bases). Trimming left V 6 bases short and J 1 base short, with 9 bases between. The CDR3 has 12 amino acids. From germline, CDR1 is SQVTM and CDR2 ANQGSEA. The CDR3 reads CSVGGLQETQYF. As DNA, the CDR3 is TGCAGCGTCGGAGGGCTCCAAGAGACCCAGTACTTC.

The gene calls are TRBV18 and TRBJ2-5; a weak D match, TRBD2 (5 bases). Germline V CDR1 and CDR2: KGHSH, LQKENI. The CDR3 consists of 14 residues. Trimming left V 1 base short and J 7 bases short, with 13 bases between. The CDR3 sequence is CASSPLEAEVTQYF. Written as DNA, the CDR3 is TGTGCCAGCTCACCACTGGAGGCCGAGGTGACCCAGTACTTC.

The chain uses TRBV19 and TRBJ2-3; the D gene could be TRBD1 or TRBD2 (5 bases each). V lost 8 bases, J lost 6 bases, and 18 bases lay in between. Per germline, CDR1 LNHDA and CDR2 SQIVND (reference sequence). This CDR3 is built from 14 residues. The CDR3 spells CASRPGRPLDTQYF. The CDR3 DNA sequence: TGTGCCAGTCGCCCGGGACGCCCTCTGGATACGCAGTATTTT. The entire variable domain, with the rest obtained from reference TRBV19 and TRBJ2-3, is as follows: DGGITQSPKYLFRKEGQNVTLSCEQNLNHDAMYWYRQDPGQGLRLIYYSQIVNDFQKGDIAEGYSVSREKKESFPLTVTSAQKNPTAFYLCASRPGRPLDTQYFGPGTRLTVL.

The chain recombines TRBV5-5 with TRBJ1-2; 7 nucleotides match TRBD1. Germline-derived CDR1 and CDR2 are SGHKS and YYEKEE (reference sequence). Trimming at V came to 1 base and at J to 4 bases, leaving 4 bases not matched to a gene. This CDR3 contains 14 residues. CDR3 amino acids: CASSLSGGSYGYTF. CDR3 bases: TGTGCCAGCAGCTTGTCAGGGGGTAGCTATGGCTACACCTTC.

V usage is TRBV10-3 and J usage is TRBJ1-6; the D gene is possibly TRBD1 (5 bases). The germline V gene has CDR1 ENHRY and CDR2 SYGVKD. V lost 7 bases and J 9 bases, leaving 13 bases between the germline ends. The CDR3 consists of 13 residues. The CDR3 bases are TGTGCCATCACCGGGGGAAGGGGTTCACCCCTCCACTTT. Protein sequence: CAITGGRGSPLHF.

CDR3 loop: CAWRGLFYEQYF. CDR3 bases: TGTGCCTGGAGGGGGCTCTTTTACGAGCAGTACTTC. The rearrangement links TRBV30 to TRBJ2-7; D possibly corresponds to TRBD1 (5 bases). This CDR3 contains 12 residues. Germline lookup yields CDR1 GTSNPN and CDR2 SVGIG (reference sequence). Trimming removed 3 bases from V and 4 bases from J, with 10 bases in between.

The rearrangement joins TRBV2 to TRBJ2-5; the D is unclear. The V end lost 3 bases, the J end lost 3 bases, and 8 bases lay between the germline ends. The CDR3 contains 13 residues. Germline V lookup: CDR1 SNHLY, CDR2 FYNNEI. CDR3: CASSDYSKETQYF. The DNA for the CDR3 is TGTGCCAGCAGTGATTACAGTAAAGAGACCCAGTACTTC.

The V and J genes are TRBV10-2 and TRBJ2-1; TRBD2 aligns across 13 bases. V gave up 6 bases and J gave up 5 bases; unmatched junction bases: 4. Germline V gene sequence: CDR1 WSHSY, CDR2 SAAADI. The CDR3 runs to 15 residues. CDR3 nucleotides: TGCGCCAGCAGGGGGACTAGCGGGAATAACAATGAGCAGTTCTTC. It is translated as CASRGTSGNNNEQFF.

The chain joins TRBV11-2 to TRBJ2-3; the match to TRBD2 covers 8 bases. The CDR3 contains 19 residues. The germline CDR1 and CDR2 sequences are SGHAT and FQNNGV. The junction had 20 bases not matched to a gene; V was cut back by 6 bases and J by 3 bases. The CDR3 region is CASRYGRGGLFSLTDTQYF. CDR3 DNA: TGTGCCAGCAGATACGGGCGCGGGGGGTTATTCTCCCTAACAGATACGCAGTATTTT.

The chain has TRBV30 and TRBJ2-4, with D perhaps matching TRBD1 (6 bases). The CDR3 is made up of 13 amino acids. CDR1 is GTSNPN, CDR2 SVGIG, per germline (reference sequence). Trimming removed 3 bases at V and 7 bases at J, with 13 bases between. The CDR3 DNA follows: TGTGCCTGGAGGGGGGCAGGGCGGAACATTCAGTACTTC. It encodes CAWRGAGRNIQYF. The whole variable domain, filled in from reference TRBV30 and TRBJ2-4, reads SQTIHQWPATLVQPVGSPLSLECTVEGTSNPNLYWYRQAAGRGLQLLFYSVGIGQISSEVPQNLSASRPQDRQFILSSKKLLLSDSGFYLCAWRGAGRNIQYFGAGTRLSVL.

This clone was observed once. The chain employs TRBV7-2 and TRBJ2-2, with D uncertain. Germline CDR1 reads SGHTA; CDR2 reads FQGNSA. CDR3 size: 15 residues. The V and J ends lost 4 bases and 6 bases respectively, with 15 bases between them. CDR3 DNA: TGTGCCAGCAGCTCACGGCCCGTAGGGTCCGGGGAGCTGTTTTTT. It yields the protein CASSSRPVGSGELFF.

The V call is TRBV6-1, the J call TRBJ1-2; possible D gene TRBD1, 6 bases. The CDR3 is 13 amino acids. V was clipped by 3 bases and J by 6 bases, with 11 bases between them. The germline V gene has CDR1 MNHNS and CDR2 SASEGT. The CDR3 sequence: CASSEGGRDGYTF. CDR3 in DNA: TGTGCCAGCAGTGAGGGGGGCCGCGATGGCTACACCTTC.